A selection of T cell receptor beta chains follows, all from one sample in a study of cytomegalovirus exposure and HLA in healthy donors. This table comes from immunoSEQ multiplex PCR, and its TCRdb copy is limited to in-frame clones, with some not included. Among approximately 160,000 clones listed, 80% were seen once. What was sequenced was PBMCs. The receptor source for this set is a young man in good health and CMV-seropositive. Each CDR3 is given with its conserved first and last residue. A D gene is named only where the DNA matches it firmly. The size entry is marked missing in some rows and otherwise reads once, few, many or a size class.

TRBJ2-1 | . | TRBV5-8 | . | TGTGCCAGCAGCTTGGGGGTGGTGGGGAGCTACAATGAGCAGTTCTTC | CASSLGVVGSYNEQFF
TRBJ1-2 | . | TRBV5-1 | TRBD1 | TGCGCCAGCAGCTTCCCGGGACAGGGTAAAGGCTACACCTTC | CASSFPGQGKGYTF
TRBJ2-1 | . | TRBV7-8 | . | TGTGCCAGCAGCTTAAGAGAGTGGGGGGTTCCCCTGGGAGAGCAGTTCTTC | CASSLREWGVPLGEQFF
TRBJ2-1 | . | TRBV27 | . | TGTGCCAGCAGTGTCGCTATCTACAATGAGCAGTTCTTC | CASSVAIYNEQFF
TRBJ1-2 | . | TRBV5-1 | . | TGCGCCAGCAGCGTGGGAGCGTGGCCACTTGACTATGGCTACACCTTC | CASSVGAWPLDYGYTF
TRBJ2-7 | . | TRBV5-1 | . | TGCGCCAGCACCTCGGAGGGGTCGACCTACGAGCAGTACTTC | CASTSEGSTYEQYF
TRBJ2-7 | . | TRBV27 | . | TGTGCCAGCAGTCCGGACAGTTCCTACGAGCAGTACTTC | CASSPDSSYEQYF
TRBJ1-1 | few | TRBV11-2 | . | TGTGCCAGCAGCTCGAGGACGGGAGGGGAGGCTTTCTTT | CASSSRTGGEAFF
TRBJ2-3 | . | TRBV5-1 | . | TGCGCCAGCAGCGTGACGGGGGAGACGGATACGCAGTATTTT | CASSVTGETDTQYF
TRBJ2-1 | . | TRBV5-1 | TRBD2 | TGCGCCAGCAGCTTGAGGATCAGGACTAGTGGGATTTCTCCCTACAATGAGCAGTTCTTC | CASSLRIRTSGISPYNEQFF
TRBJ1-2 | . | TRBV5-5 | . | TGTGCCAGCAGCTTGGCCTTAGCTCCTAACTATGGCTACACCTTC | CASSLALAPNYGYTF
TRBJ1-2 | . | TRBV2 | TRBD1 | TGTGCCAGCAGTGAAGGTGGAACAGGGGGCGTCAACTATGGCTACACCTTC | CASSEGGTGGVNYGYTF
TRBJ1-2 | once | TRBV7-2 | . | TGTGCCAGCAGCTTAGAATCCGGGGGCTACACCTTC | CASSLESGGYTF
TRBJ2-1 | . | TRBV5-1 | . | TGCGCCAGCAGCTTAAGGGGGGGGTACAATGAGCAGTTCTTC | CASSLRGGYNEQFF
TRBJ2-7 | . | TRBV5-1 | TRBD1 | TGCGCCAGCAGCTTGGTAGGGGGACAGGACTACGAGCAGTACTTC | CASSLVGGQDYEQYF
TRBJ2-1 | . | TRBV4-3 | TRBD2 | TGCGCCAGCAGCCAAGGAGCGAGCGGGGGATACAATGAGCAGTTCTTC | CASSQGASGGYNEQFF
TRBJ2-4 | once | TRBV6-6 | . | TGTGCCAGCAGTTACCCGTGGGGGCGGGAGCGGAACATTCAGTACTTC | CASSYPWGRERNIQYF
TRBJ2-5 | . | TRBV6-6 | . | TGTGCCACTAAGACAGTTGACCAAGAGACCCAGTACTTC | CATKTVDQETQYF
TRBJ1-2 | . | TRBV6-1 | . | TGTGCCAGCAGAACTACCTCGGGGGGCTACACCTTC | CASRTTSGGYTF
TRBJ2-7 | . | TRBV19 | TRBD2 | TGTGCCAGTAGTCCTTCACTAGCGGGAGATGGGTACGAGCAGTACTTC | CASSPSLAGDGYEQYF
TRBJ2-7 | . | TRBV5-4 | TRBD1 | TGTGCCAGCCAAACCGCGACAGGGTCCTACGAGCAGTACTTC | CASQTATGSYEQYF
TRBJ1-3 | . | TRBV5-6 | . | TGTGCCAGCAGCTTGGGCACTTCTGGAAACACCATATATTTT | CASSLGTSGNTIYF